This entry lists 15 T cell receptor beta chains sequenced from one sample in a study of OX40 agonist ivuxolimab in advanced cancers. The protocol was immunoSEQ multiplex PCR, while the TCRdb copy is restricted to in-frame clones and leaves out a portion. The repertoire consists of 50,000 to 75,000 clones, with around 83% occurring once and the leading ten covering 3% to 4%. The material sequenced was CD4+ or CD8+ T cells sorted from blood, taken in a trial of the OX40 agonist ivuxolimab. These receptors came from an adult with an advanced solid tumor such as melanoma, head and neck, liver or kidney cancer.

The rearrangement uses TRBV27 and TRBJ2-5; 7 nucleotides line up with TRBD1. V was pared by 3 bases and J by 4 bases, with 11 bases of the junction left unmatched. This CDR3 has 16 amino acids. Germline loops: CDR1 MNHEY, CDR2 SMNVEV (reference sequence). This CDR3 reads CASSLRPNRGLETQYF. The DNA for the CDR3 is TGTGCCAGCAGTTTGAGGCCAAACAGGGGTTTAGAGACCCAGTACTTC.

The CDR3 here is CASSLSGQGTTEAFF. The CDR3, as DNA: TGTGCCAGCAGCTTGAGCGGACAGGGTACCACTGAAGCTTTCTTT. The chain employs TRBV7-2 and TRBJ1-1; 8 nucleotides match TRBD1. With 3 bases clipped from V and 4 bases from J, the junction kept 7 bases outside the gene matches. Germline V gives CDR1 SGHTA, CDR2 FQGNSA. CDR3 length: 15 amino acids.

This chain joins TRBV2 and TRBJ2-4, with D possibly TRBD2 on 5 matching bases. This CDR3 comprises 13 residues. The V and J ends lost 4 bases and 6 bases respectively, with 10 bases between them. The germline CDR1 and CDR2 sequences are SNHLY and FYNNEI. Here the CDR3 DNA reads TGTGCCAGCAGTGGAGGGTTGGGAAACATTCAGTACTTC. The encoded protein is CASSGGLGNIQYF.

V is TRBV5-1 and J is TRBJ2-7, with 9 positions matching TRBD1. This CDR3 contains 15 residues. The germline V gene encodes CDR1 SGHRS and CDR2 YFSETQ. Trimming at V came to 0 bases and at J to 1 base, leaving 2 bases not matched to a gene. The CDR3 region has the DNA TGCGCCAGCAGCTTGGGACAGGGGGGGTCCTACGAGCAGTACTTC. This encodes CASSLGQGGSYEQYF.

Worth noting for this clone: Other DNA sequences from this sample encode an identical CDR3 as well. The V gene is TRBV7-2, the J gene TRBJ2-7, with 11 bases identical to TRBD2. The V gene's germline CDR1 is SGHTA and CDR2 FQGNSA. The J segment lost 0 bases and the V segment lost 3 bases, leaving 1 base of the junction unmatched. The CDR3 covers 15 residues. CDR3 region: CASSFLAGGSYEQYF. The CDR3 DNA sequence: TGTGCCAGCAGCTTCCTAGCGGGGGGCTCCTACGAGCAGTACTTC.

V is TRBV5-1 and J is TRBJ2-1; perhaps TRBD1 as D (7 bases). The CDR3 is 16 residues long. Trimming removed 0 bases at V and 0 bases at J, with 10 bases between. Germline V CDR1 and CDR2: SGHRS, YFSETQ. The CDR3 nucleotides read TGCGCCAGCAGCTTGGCGGGGGACAGCTCCTACAATGAGCAGTTCTTC. Translating gives CASSLAGDSSYNEQFF.

The rearrangement links TRBV30 to TRBJ1-5; D gene uncertain. The germline CDR1 and CDR2 sequences are GTSNPN and SVGIG (reference sequence). V dropped 1 base and J dropped 1 base, with 5 bases sitting between them. This CDR3 has 13 residues. The CDR3 DNA follows: TGTGCCTGGAGTGGGAGGAGCAATCAGCCCCAGCATTTT. Protein sequence: CAWSGRSNQPQHF.

The chain couples TRBV4-2 to TRBJ2-4; tentatively, D is TRBD2 (7 bases). CDR3 size: 17 residues. V was cut by 0 bases and J by 6 bases, with 18 bases left in between. CDR1 is LGHNA, CDR2 YNFKEQ, per germline. As DNA, the CDR3 is TGTGCCAGCAGCCAAGATCTCGGCGGGGGCCCGGCAAACATTCAGTACTTC. It is translated as CASSQDLGGGPANIQYF.

The V gene is TRBV6-5, the J gene TRBJ1-2; D uncertain. V was shortened by 5 bases and J by 3 bases, with 7 bases between the two germline ends. Germline CDR1 and CDR2: MNHEY and SVGAGI. CDR3 length: 12 amino acids. The CDR3 loop is CASSEMDYGYTF. The CDR3 DNA sequence: TGTGCCAGCAGTGAGATGGACTATGGCTACACCTTC.

The chain recombines TRBV7-3 with TRBJ1-1; D ambiguous. Germline-derived CDR1 and CDR2 are SGHTA and FQGTGA. This CDR3 comprises 14 residues. V gave up 3 bases and J gave up 1 base, with 9 bases separating them. The CDR3 loop is CASSLGSSNTEAFF. The CDR3 DNA is TGTGCCAGCAGCTTGGGGAGCTCGAACACTGAAGCTTTCTTT.

The rearrangement uses TRBV21-1 and TRBJ1-5; the D call TRBD1 from the table was never checked on the DNA. TRBV21-1 counts as a pseudogene. This CDR3 has 19 amino acids. The CDR3 loop reads CASSKGQGSSPYSNQPQHF. CDR3 nucleotide sequence: TGTGCCAGCAGCAAAGGGCAGGGGTCTTCCCCTTATAGCAATCAGCCCCAGCATTTT.

The gene calls are TRBV30 and TRBJ1-5; D might be TRBD1 (5 bases). With 1 base removed from V and 0 bases from J, the gap between germline ends came to 13 bases. The V gene's germline CDR1 is GTSNPN and CDR2 SVGIG (reference sequence). This CDR3 has 16 residues. The CDR3 DNA is TGTGCCTGGAGTGGACCTCGGGGCGATAGCAATCAGCCCCAGCATTTT. Protein product: CAWSGPRGDSNQPQHF.

The chain recombines TRBV28 with TRBJ2-2; a possible D gene is TRBD1 (5 bases). The CDR3 is made up of 14 amino acids. The germline V and J ends were trimmed by 8 bases and 4 bases, with 14 bases remaining between them. Per the germline V gene, CDR1 is MDHEN and CDR2 is SYDVKM. The DNA for the CDR3 is TGTGCCAGCGGGCAGGGTGGGTCCACCGGGGAGCTGTTTTTT. It translates to CASGQGGSTGELFF. The whole variable domain, filled in from reference TRBV28 and TRBJ2-2, reads DVKVTQSSRYLVKRTGEKVFLECVQDMDHENMFWYRQDPGLGLRLIYFSYDVKMKEKGDIPEGYSVSREKKERFSLILESASTNQTSMYLCASGQGGSTGELFFGEGSRLTVL.

This clone was observed once. The chain has TRBV5-5 and TRBJ2-7; 7 nucleotides line up with TRBD1. V lost 5 bases, J lost 0 bases, and 8 bases stayed unmatched. This CDR3 has 15 residues. Germline loops: CDR1 SGHKS, CDR2 YYEKEE (reference sequence). CDR3 sequence: CASSITGARSYEQYF. CDR3 bases: TGTGCCAGCAGTATCACAGGGGCCCGCTCCTACGAGCAGTACTTC.

The chain's CDR3 is CASSATWVGRLFF. In nucleotides, the CDR3 is TGTGCCAGCAGCGCTACGTGGGTCGGGCGGCTGTTTTTT. The chain has TRBV11-2 and TRBJ2-2; D is ambiguous. Per germline, CDR1 SGHAT and CDR2 FQNNGV. Trimming stripped 5 bases from V and 13 bases from J, with 17 bases between. This CDR3 has 13 residues.